The 3 T cell receptor beta chains given below trace back to one sample, sequenced in a study of control samples from healthy donors and cancer patients. TCRdb keeps only in-frame clones here, not all; method: immunoSEQ multiplex PCR. The sample lists 170,000 or so clones; roughly 94% were seen once. Sequenced input: blood. The receptor set was obtained from a woman aged 18-30 years in good health.

The chain is built from TRBV11-2 and TRBJ1-3; TRBD1 matches 7 bases. V was pared by 0 bases and J by 0 bases, with 8 bases of the junction left unmatched. The CDR3 is 18 residues long. Germline values: CDR1 SGHAT, CDR2 FQNNGV. CDR3 coding DNA: TGTGCCAGCAGCTTAGAAGGGGGCGCCCCCTTCTCTGGAAACACCATATATTTT. This encodes CASSLEGGAPFSGNTIYF.

V usage is TRBV7-2 and J usage is TRBJ2-3; D is unclear. Trimming took off 5 bases at V and 2 bases at J, with 8 bases between the two ends. Germline V lookup: CDR1 SGHTA, CDR2 FQGNSA. The CDR3 runs to 13 residues. The CDR3 DNA is TGTGCCAGCAGCCAGCAGCTCACAGATACGCAGTATTTT. Translation gives CASSQQLTDTQYF.

The gene calls are TRBV9 and TRBJ1-1, with D hard to call. This CDR3 contains 15 residues. Trimming removed 0 bases at V and 4 bases at J, with 13 bases between. The germline V gene encodes CDR1 SGDLS and CDR2 YYNGEE. Here the CDR3 DNA reads TGTGCCAGCAGCGTAGCTGCCGGGGTCTCCACTGAAGCTTTCTTT. Residues: CASSVAAGVSTEAFF.